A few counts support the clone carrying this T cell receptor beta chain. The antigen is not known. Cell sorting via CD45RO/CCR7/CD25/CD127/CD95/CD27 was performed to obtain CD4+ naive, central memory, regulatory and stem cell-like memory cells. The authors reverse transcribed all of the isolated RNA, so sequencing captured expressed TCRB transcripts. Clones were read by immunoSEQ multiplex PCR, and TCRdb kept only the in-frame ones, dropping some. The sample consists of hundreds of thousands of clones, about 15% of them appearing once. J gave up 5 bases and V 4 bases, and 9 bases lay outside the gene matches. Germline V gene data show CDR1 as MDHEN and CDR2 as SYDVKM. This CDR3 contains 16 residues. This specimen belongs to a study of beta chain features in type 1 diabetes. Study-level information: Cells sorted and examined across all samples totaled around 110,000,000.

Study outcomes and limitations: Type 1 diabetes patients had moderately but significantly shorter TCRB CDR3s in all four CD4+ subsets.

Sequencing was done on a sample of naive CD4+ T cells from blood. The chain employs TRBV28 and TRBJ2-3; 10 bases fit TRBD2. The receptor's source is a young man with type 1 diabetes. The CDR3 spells CASSSRASGRQDTQYF. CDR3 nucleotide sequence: TGTGCCAGCAGTTCCAGGGCTAGCGGGAGACAAGATACGCAGTATTTT. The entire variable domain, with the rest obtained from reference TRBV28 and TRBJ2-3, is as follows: DVKVTQSSRYLVKRTGEKVFLECVQDMDHENMFWYRQDPGLGLRLIYFSYDVKMKEKGDIPEGYSVSREKKERFSLILESASTNQTSMYLCASSSRASGRQDTQYFGPGTRLTVL.